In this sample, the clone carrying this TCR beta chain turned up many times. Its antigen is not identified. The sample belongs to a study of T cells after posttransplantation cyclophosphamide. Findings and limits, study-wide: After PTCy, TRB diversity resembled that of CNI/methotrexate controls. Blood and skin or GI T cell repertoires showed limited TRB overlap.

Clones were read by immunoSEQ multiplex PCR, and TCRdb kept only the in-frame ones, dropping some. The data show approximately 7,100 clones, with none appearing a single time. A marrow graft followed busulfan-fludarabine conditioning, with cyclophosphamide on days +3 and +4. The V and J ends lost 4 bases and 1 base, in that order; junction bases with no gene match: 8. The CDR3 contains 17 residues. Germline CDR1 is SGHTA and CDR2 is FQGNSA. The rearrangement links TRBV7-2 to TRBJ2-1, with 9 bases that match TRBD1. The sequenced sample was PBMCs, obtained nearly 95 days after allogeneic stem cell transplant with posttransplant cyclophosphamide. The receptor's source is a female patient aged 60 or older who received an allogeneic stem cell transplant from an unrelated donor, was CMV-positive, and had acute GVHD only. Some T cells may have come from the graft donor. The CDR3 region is CASSSQGADFSYNEQFF. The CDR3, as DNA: TGTGCCAGCAGCTCACAGGGGGCCGACTTTTCCTACAATGAGCAGTTCTTC.